The 7 T cell receptor beta chains below come from one sample, sequenced in a study of breast tumors, draining lymph nodes, adjacent tissues. Samples came from axillary lymph nodes draining the breast cancer. MiXCR was run by TCRdb on the multiplex PCR reads, yielding one entry per CDR3 protein. The sample lists fewer than 200,000 distinct CDR3 sequences; about 34% were seen once. The sequenced sample consisted of axillary lymph node tissue. Every receptor here comes from a female donor with breast cancer. Some clones in this sample may be carry-over from other donors' samples.

This clonotype was counted at least ten times. The V and J genes are TRBV11-2 and TRBJ2-7, with D tentatively TRBD1 (5 bases). The ends were cut back, 5 bases at V and 1 base at J, with 12 bases in the middle. Germline-derived CDR1 and CDR2 are SGHAT and FQNNGV. There are 14 residues in the CDR3. CDR3 protein: CASSLTGTSYEQYF. The CDR3 region has the DNA TGTGCCAGCAGCCTAACAGGTACATCCTACGAGCAGTACTTC.

A word on this clonotype: The junction shows a germline mismatch at one end, possibly a read error. This sequence joins TRBV6-5 and TRBJ2-7; 13 nucleotides match TRBD2. The germline V gene has CDR1 MNHEY and CDR2 SVGAGI. The CDR3 is 14 amino acids. The CDR3 loop reads CACSHGLAGDEQYF. In DNA form, the CDR3 reads TGTGCCTGCAGTCACGGACTAGCGGGGGACGAGCAGTACTTC.

A single count supports this clonotype. This may be a read error: a much more frequent sequence differs by one nucleotide. V and J are TRBV6-1 and TRBJ2-1, with D maybe TRBD1 (6 bases). This CDR3 is built from 15 residues. The germline V gene encodes CDR1 MNHNS and CDR2 SASEGT. CDR3 in amino acids: CAGSERLGGRGEQFF. CDR3 sequence (DNA): TGTGCCGGCAGTGAACGACTTGGGGGCCGAGGTGAGCAGTTCTTC.

There are many counts of this clonotype. The chain has TRBV15 and TRBJ2-5, with 7 bases aligning to TRBD1. Germline trimming cut 1 base from V and 5 bases from J; bases unmatched to any gene: 1. The CDR3 contains 13 residues. Germline V lookup: CDR1 LNHNV, CDR2 YYDKDF (reference sequence). CDR3 sequence: CATSRATGETQYF. DNA of the CDR3: TGTGCCACCAGCAGAGCGACAGGGGAGACCCAGTACTTC.

At least ten counts were recorded for this clonotype. The chain joins TRBV5-1 to TRBJ2-5; D could derive from TRBD1 or TRBD2 (6 bases each). Germline V lookup: CDR1 SGHRS, CDR2 YFSETQ. V shed 4 bases and J shed 4 bases, with 20 bases lying between them. The CDR3 loop spans 16 amino acids. The CDR3 loop reads CASSVAVRGRRETQYF. CDR3 in DNA: TGCGCCAGCAGCGTCGCCGTACGGGGGCGCAGAGAGACCCAGTACTTC.

This clonotype was counted ten times or more. The chain combines TRBV27 with TRBJ2-3; D gene uncertain. This CDR3 region has 16 residues. V lost 5 bases, J lost 0 bases, and 15 bases lay in between. Germline V gives CDR1 MNHEY, CDR2 SMNVEV (reference sequence). DNA for the CDR3: TGTGCCAGCAGTCCCGAGTTGGGGTCTAGCACAGATACGCAGTATTTT. Residues: CASSPELGSSTDTQYF.

This clonotype was seen many times. V usage is TRBV6-5 and J usage is TRBJ1-6; TRBD1 aligns across 8 bases. This CDR3 is built from 15 residues. Germline trimming cut 5 bases from V and 6 bases from J; bases unmatched to any gene: 6. Per germline, CDR1 MNHEY and CDR2 SVGAGI. CDR3 nucleotide sequence: TGTGCCAGCAGTCACCTTGGACAGGGTAATTCACCCCTCCACTTT. Protein product: CASSHLGQGNSPLHF.